The T cell receptor (beta chain) under discussion was sequenced for a study of Ad26.COV2.S vaccination and SARS-CoV-2 variants. This CDR3 has 15 amino acids. The germline gives CDR1 SGDLS, CDR2 YYNGEE. Trimming cost V 4 bases and J 5 bases; bases outside gene matches: 7. Only in-frame clones appear in the TCRdb table, and some are missing; sequencing was by immunoSEQ multiplex PCR. The sample has about 680,000 clones, around 92% seen once; the top ten hold roughly 1.5%. The sample's treatment: approximately 18 received Ad26.COV2.S at low or high dose, single or two shots; roughly five received placebo; per-sample allocation not given. Samples analyzed were those drawn on day 63 after the first vaccine or placebo injection.

The sequenced sample was peripheral blood, obtained in a trial of Ad26.COV2.S vaccine versus placebo. This clonotype was obtained from a person between 18 and 59 years old who received the Ad26.COV2.S COVID-19 vaccine or a placebo. The chain is built from TRBV9 and TRBJ2-2, with 8 bases fitting TRBD2. The CDR3 DNA sequence: TGTGCCAGCAGCCCCAGCGGGGGCCCTACCGGGGAGCTGTTTTTT. It is translated as CASSPSGGPTGELFF.